The rows below give T cell receptor beta chains drawn from one sample of a study of T cells in Graves' hyperthyroidism and ophthalmopathy. TCRdb re-analysed the multiplex PCR reads in MiXCR, keeping a single row per CDR3 protein. The sample records tens of thousands of distinct CDR3 sequences, 52% being singletons. Sample: blood. Every receptor here comes from a man aged 40-55 years with Graves' ophthalmopathy. Each CDR3 is given with its conserved first and last residue. A D gene is named only where the DNA matches it firmly. Where a row states a size, it is once, few, many or the class of an expanded clone; other rows omit it.

>-|TRBV10-3|-|TRBJ2-1
TGTGCCATCTCACCCTGGCCGGGGAGCTCCTACAATGAGCAGTTCTTC
CAISPWPGSSYNEQFF
>TRBD1|TRBV11-3|many|TRBJ2-1
TGTGCCAGCAGCCGGACAGGGAATGAGCAGTTCTTC
CASSRTGNEQFF
>-|TRBV5-6|-|TRBJ2-1
TGTGCCAGCAGCTTGGCCTTCAGGGGAACTAATGAGCAGTTCTTC
CASSLAFRGTNEQFF
>-|TRBV7-2|many|TRBJ2-5
TGTGCCAGCAGCTTCCCCCCCCAAGAGACCCAGTACTTC
CASSFPPQETQYF
>TRBD2|TRBV9|-|TRBJ2-7
TGTGCCAGCAGCGTAGAATACGGGAGGGCCGCTTACGAGCAGTACTTC
CASSVEYGRAAYEQYF
>-|TRBV12-3/TRBV12-4|many|TRBJ2-3
TGTGCCAGCAGTTCAGGGGGGAGAGGCACAGATACGCAGTATTTT
CASSSGGRGTDTQYF
>-|TRBV5-1|many|TRBJ2-5
TGCGCCAGCAGCTTCCAAGAGACCCAGTACTTC
CASSFQETQYF
>-|TRBV20-1|many|TRBJ2-6
TGCAGTGCTAGGACCTTCTCTGGGGCCAACGTCCTGACTTTC
CSARTFSGANVLTF
>-|TRBV5-4|many|TRBJ2-5
TGTGCCAGCAGCCCCGACATCCAAGAGACCCAGTACTTC
CASSPDIQETQYF
>-|TRBV2|-|TRBJ2-1
TGTGCCAGCAGTGGGACTACCCGCGGGGAGCAGTCCTTC
CASSGTTRGEQSF
>-|TRBV2|few|TRBJ1-1
TGTGTCAGCAGTGAGGCAGAACTGAACACTGAAGCTTTCTTT
CVSSEAELNTEAFF
>-|TRBV4-1|many|TRBJ2-1
TGCGCCAGCAAAGCACGGGCTGGTCACAATGAGCAGTTCTTC
CASKARAGHNEQFF
>TRBD1|TRBV20-1|-|TRBJ2-1
TGCAGTATCACCCCGGGACAGCTCAATGAGCAGTTCTTC
CSITPGQLNEQFF
>-|TRBV25-1|-|TRBJ2-7
TGTGCCAGCAGAGGGATTAGCTCCTACGAGCAGTACTTC
CASRGISSYEQYF
>TRBD1|TRBV9|-|TRBJ2-7
TGTGCCAGCGGCCGGACAGGGACGGGCCCTTACGAGCAGTACTTC
CASGRTGTGPYEQYF
>TRBD1|TRBV2|-|TRBJ1-1
TGTGCCAGCAGTGGGACAGGGGGGGATATGAACACTGAAGCTTTCTTT
CASSGTGGDMNTEAFF
>-|TRBV7-9|medium-sized|TRBJ2-7
TGTGCCAGCAGCTTAGACGTGGGGGACGAGCAGTACTTC
CASSLDVGDEQYF
>TRBD2|TRBV9|-|TRBJ2-3
TGTGCCAGCAGCGTAGATAGCGGGAGAACAGATACGCAGTATTTT
CASSVDSGRTDTQYF
>-|TRBV27|many|TRBJ2-3
TGTGCCAGCAGCGAACGAGGGCGGGATACGCAGTATTTT
CASSERGRDTQYF
>-|TRBV28|many|TRBJ1-2
TGTGCCAGCAGTGCACGCAGCAACTATGGCTACACCTTC
CASSARSNYGYTF
>TRBD1|TRBV29-1|-|TRBJ2-7
TGCAGCGGCCGGGACAGGAGCTCCTACGAGCAGTACTTC
CSGRDRSSYEQYF
>-|TRBV4-1|many|TRBJ2-7
TGCGCCAGCAGCCAAGTTGATCTCGGGCTAGCGTTCTACGAGCAGTACTTC
CASSQVDLGLAFYEQYF
>TRBD2|TRBV24-1|-|TRBJ2-7
TGTGCCACCAGGACTAGCGGGACGGAAACCTACGAGCAGTACTTC
CATRTSGTETYEQYF
>TRBD1|TRBV20-1|many|TRBJ1-1
TGCAGTGCTAGAGCAGACACAGGGGTAGCTTTCTTT
CSARADTGVAFF
>-|TRBV7-3|-|TRBJ2-7
TGTGCCAGCAGCCAAGGTCCCCAGCAGTACTTC
CASSQGPQQYF
>-|TRBV7-9|-|TRBJ2-6
TGTGCCAGCAGCTTAGCCAACGTCCTGACTTTC
CASSLANVLTF
>-|TRBV19|many|TRBJ1-3
TGTGCCAGTAGTATCTCCAACTCTGGAAACACCATATATTTT
CASSISNSGNTIYF
>-|TRBV7-2|-|TRBJ1-2
TGTGCCAGCAGCTTCCCTAGCGGGGGGGCCAGGGAAACCTATGGCTACACCTTC
CASSFPSGGARETYGYTF
>-|TRBV20-1|-|TRBJ1-2
TGCAGTGCGCCTGCCCAGGGAATCTATGGCTACACCTTC
CSAPAQGIYGYTF
>-|TRBV20-1|-|TRBJ1-2
TGCAGTGCTCAGTCAGTTGATACGGGTGGCTACACCTTC
CSAQSVDTGGYTF
>-|TRBV19|-|TRBJ1-3
TGTGCCAGCGGGGCCATCACCTCTGGAAACACCATATACTTT
CASGAITSGNTIYF
>-|TRBV4-1|-|TRBJ2-7
TGCGCCAGCAGCCAAGAGTCAGGGAAAACCTACGAGCAGTACTTC
CASSQESGKTYEQYF
>TRBD2|TRBV7-2|-|TRBJ2-2
TGTGCCAGCAGTCTCTCCCCGGGGGGGCGAGGGGAGCTGTTTTTT
CASSLSPGGRGELFF
>TRBD1|TRBV5-1|-|TRBJ2-6
TGCGCCAGCAGCGGTCAAACGACAGGGGGTAGGTCTGGGGCCAGCGTCCTGACTTTC
CASSGQTTGGRSGASVLTF
>TRBD2|TRBV3-1|many|TRBJ2-7
TGTGCCAGCAGCCAAGACGCGATAGCGGGGGGATCTCGCGAGCAGTACTTC
CASSQDAIAGGSREQYF
>TRBD1|TRBV2|-|TRBJ2-5
TGTGCCAGCAGGACCGGGACAGGGGGCGGAGAGACCCAGTACTTC
CASRTGTGGGETQYF
>-|TRBV28|many|TRBJ2-7
TGTGCCAGCAGTTCGTCGGGAGAGGCCTACGAGCAGTACTTC
CASSSSGEAYEQYF
>-|TRBV29-1|-|TRBJ1-1
TGCAGCGTTCTGGCAGTTGAAGCTTTCTTT
CSVLAVEAFF
>-|TRBV5-1|-|TRBJ2-3
TGCGCCAGCAGCTTGGGGGGGGCCACAGATACGCAGTATTTT
CASSLGGATDTQYF
>TRBD2|TRBV6-6|-|TRBJ2-1
TGTGGCAGCAGTTACGCGACTAGCGGGCCTGAGCAGTTCTTC
CGSSYATSGPEQFF
>TRBD1|TRBV20-1|-|TRBJ2-5
TGCAGTGTACCGGGACAGGGGACCCAAGAGACCCAGTACTTC
CSVPGQGTQETQYF
>TRBD1|TRBV2|-|TRBJ2-3
TGTGCCAGCAGTGGGACAGGGGGTTCCACAGATACGCAGTATTTT
CASSGTGGSTDTQYF
>-|TRBV19|-|TRBJ1-1
TGTGCCAGTAGCCGGGCATCGCAGGACACTGAAGCTTTCTTT
CASSRASQDTEAFF
>-|TRBV15|medium-sized|TRBJ2-1
TGTGCCACCAGCAGAGAAGGCGGGATCTACAATGAGCAGTTCTTC
CATSREGGIYNEQFF
>-|TRBV25-1|-|TRBJ2-1
TGTGCCAGCAGTGCTAATACAGGGTCAGTCGTCTCGGCTGAGCAGTTCTTC
CASSANTGSVVSAEQFF
>-|TRBV4-1|-|TRBJ1-6
TGCGCCAGCAGCCATGAACAGGGTCAGATTGGGTCACCCCTCCACTTT
CASSHEQGQIGSPLHF
>-|TRBV20-1|many|TRBJ2-4
TGCAGTGCCCCCATGACCCGGGGCGGTCCCAGGAACATTCAGTACTTC
CSAPMTRGGPRNIQYF
>TRBD2|TRBV25-1|medium-sized|TRBJ2-1
TGTGCCAGCAGCGAGGATATAGCGGGAGGGCCGGTCTGGCAGTTCTTC
CASSEDIAGGPVWQFF
>-|TRBV20-1|many|TRBJ1-5
TGCAAGGGACGGGGCAATCAGCCCCAGCATTTT
CKGRGNQPQHF
>-|TRBV24-1|once|TRBJ2-7
TGTGCCACCAGTGACTCGAGGCGGGGCTACGAGCAGTACTTC
CATSDSRRGYEQYF
>TRBD1|TRBV6-6|-|TRBJ2-3
TGTGCCAGCAGCCCCAGGGGACAGGGGTCGTATACGCAGTATTTT
CASSPRGQGSYTQYF
>-|TRBV28|many|TRBJ1-2
TGTGCCACACAAGCTCCGGGGGGCGGCAACTATGGCTACACCTTC
CATQAPGGGNYGYTF
>TRBD1|TRBV24-1|medium-sized|TRBJ1-2
TGTGCCACCAGTGATACCCGGGACAGGCCTATTAGCTACACCTTC
CATSDTRDRPISYTF
>TRBD2|TRBV9|many|TRBJ2-7
TGTGCCAGCAGCGCAGGGACTAGCGGGAGCTTAAACGAGCAGTACTTC
CASSAGTSGSLNEQYF
>TRBD1|TRBV6-4|many|TRBJ1-1
TGTGCCAGCAGTGACGCGGACAGGGAGAACACTGAAGCTTTCTTT
CASSDADRENTEAFF